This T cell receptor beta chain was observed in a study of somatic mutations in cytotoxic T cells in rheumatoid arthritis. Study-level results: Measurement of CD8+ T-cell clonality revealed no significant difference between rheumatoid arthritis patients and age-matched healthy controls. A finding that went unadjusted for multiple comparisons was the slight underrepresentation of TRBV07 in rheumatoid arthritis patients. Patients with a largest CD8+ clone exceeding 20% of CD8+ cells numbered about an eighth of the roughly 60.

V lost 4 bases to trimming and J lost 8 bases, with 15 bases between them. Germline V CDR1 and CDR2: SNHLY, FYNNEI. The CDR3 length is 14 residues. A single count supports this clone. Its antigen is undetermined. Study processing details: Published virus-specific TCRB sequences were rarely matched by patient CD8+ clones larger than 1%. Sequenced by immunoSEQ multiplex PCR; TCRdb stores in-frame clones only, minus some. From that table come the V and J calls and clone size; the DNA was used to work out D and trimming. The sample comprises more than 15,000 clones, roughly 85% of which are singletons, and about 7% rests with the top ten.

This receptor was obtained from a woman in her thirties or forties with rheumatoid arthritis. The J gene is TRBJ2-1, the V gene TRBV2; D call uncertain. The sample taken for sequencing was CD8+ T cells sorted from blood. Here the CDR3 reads CASSAVLGGHEQFF. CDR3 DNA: TGTGCCAGCAGTGCGGTGTTGGGTGGGCATGAGCAGTTCTTC.